This TCR beta chain was identified in a study of cytomegalovirus exposure and HLA in healthy donors. Study results and limitations: The classifier was said to identify cytomegalovirus status with high specificity and sensitivity. Follow-up analysis later connected one missense variant in DCLRE1C with trimming of TCR beta V- and J-genes. In a later analysis, specific HLA alleles were associated with around 17,000 TCR beta sequences at a 0.05 false discovery rate. Later, an analysis found that common viral pathogens appeared to be linked with several of the most significant clusters.

The germline V gene has CDR1 SGHRS and CDR2 YFSETQ. V was shortened by 0 bases and J by 2 bases, with 6 bases between the two germline ends. The CDR3 is 15 residues long. The PCR contained 60 Vbeta and 13 Jbeta primers. Sequencing used immunoSEQ multiplex PCR; TCRdb keeps in-frame clones, though not all of them. The repertoire holds around 190,000 clones, with around 75% as singletons. In the case of this clone: The antigen is unknown. Other DNA sequences in the same sample also yield this CDR3.

The clonotype comes from a woman in her thirties in good health and CMV-seropositive. The chain has TRBV5-1 and TRBJ2-6; no reliable D call. Sequencing was carried out using PBMCs. The CDR3 here is CASSLAGAGANVLTF. Here the CDR3 DNA reads TGCGCCAGCAGCTTGGCGGGTGCTGGGGCCAACGTCCTGACTTTC. The variable domain in full, with the rest retrieved from reference TRBV5-1 and TRBJ2-6, is KAGVTQTPRYLIKTRGQQVTLSCSPISGHRSVSWYQQTPGQGLQFLFEYFSETQRNKGNFPGRFSGRQFSNSRSEMNVSTLELGDSALYLCASSLAGAGANVLTFGAGSRLTVL.